Listed below are T cell receptor beta chains from one sample, sequenced in a study of shared clonotypes between healthy human individuals. Generated by immunoSEQ multiplex PCR, the TCRdb table keeps only in-frame clones and is missing some. The data show hundreds of thousands of clones, around 96% seen once. The specimen sequenced was naive CD8+ T cells sorted from blood. The receptors stem from a woman aged 25 to 39 in good health. Both conserved end residues are part of each CDR3. The D gene is left open where the match is weak. Clone size appears in some rows only: once, few, many, or a class for an expanded clone.

>.|TRBV28|.|TRBJ2-1
CASSFFGYEQFF
TGTGCCAGCAGTTTTTTTGGGTATGAGCAGTTCTTC
>.|TRBV15|.|TRBJ1-5
CATSSPEGQPQHF
TGTGCCACCAGCAGCCCTGAGGGTCAGCCCCAGCATTTT
>.|TRBV6-5|TRBD1|TRBJ2-1
CASSYFTGGVGEQFF
TGTGCCAGCAGTTACTTCACAGGGGGTGTTGGTGAGCAGTTCTTC
>.|TRBV29-1|.|TRBJ2-7
CSVVQGYHEQYF
TGCAGCGTTGTTCAGGGTTACCACGAGCAGTACTTC
>.|TRBV7-3|.|TRBJ2-1
CASSFDSLGEQFF
TGTGCCAGCAGCTTTGACTCCCTGGGTGAGCAGTTCTTC
>.|TRBV28|.|TRBJ2-7
CASSFAGGSYEQYF
TGTGCCAGCAGTTTCGCAGGGGGGTCCTACGAGCAGTACTTC
>.|TRBV6-6|TRBD1|TRBJ1-5
CASSSRTGGDQPQHF
TGTGCCAGCAGTTCCCGGACAGGGGGCGACCAGCCCCAGCATTTT
>.|TRBV19|TRBD2|TRBJ2-7
CASSAGTRGYEQYF
TGTGCCAGTAGTGCCGGGACTAGGGGCTACGAGCAGTACTTC
>.|TRBV2|TRBD1|TRBJ2-3
CASSEALLRDRGTDTQYF
TGTGCCAGCAGTGAAGCCTTACTCCGGGACAGGGGCACAGATACGCAGTATTTT
>once|TRBV6-4|TRBD2|TRBJ2-1
CASSDSLAGVGEQFF
TGTGCCAGCAGTGATTCTCTAGCGGGAGTCGGGGAGCAGTTCTTC